This entry lists 2 T cell receptor beta chains sequenced from one sample in a study of T cell responses to AZD1222 COVID-19 vaccine. The repertoire was sequenced with immunoSEQ multiplex PCR; TCRdb's copy has only in-frame clones and lacks some. The table includes 100,000 to 150,000 clones, 88% detected once. Sample: peripheral blood, taken on day 0 of AZD1222 vaccination. The receptors originated from an adult in good health.

V usage is TRBV19 and J usage is TRBJ1-6; 7 bases are a match to TRBD1. The germline V gene has CDR1 LNHDA and CDR2 SQIVND (reference sequence). The CDR3 is 15 residues long. V was clipped by 5 bases and J by 9 bases; unmatched bases: 10. This CDR3 reads CASSPRQGRASPLHF. The CDR3 DNA reads as TGTGCCAGTAGTCCCCGACAGGGTAGAGCTTCACCCCTCCACTTT.

The chain carries TRBV28 and TRBJ1-2, with a possible D match to TRBD1 (6 bases). The germline V and J ends were trimmed by 4 bases and 6 bases, with 18 bases remaining between them. This CDR3 has 15 residues. CDR1 and CDR2 (germline): MDHEN, SYDVKM. The chain's CDR3 is CASSSTRQVRDGYTF. The CDR3 nucleotides read TGTGCCAGCAGTTCCACCCGACAGGTGCGGGATGGCTACACCTTC.